These T cell receptor beta chains were read from a single sample in a study of blood T cell repertoires in COVID-19. Sequenced by immunoSEQ multiplex PCR; TCRdb stores in-frame clones only, minus some. Seen here are 70,000 to 95,000 clones, roughly nine tenths observed once, and the top ten hold about 5.2%. Material for sequencing was peripheral blood. The source is a woman older than 75 with active COVID-19. The CDR3 runs from the conserved cysteine through the conserved F or W. A D gene is named only where the DNA matches it firmly. Part of the rows lack a size; the others show once, few, many or a class for expanded clones.

cdr3_nt	cdr3_aa	j_call	v_call	d_call	clone_size
TGCAGCGTTGAAGAAGGGACTAACGAGCAGTACTTC	CSVEEGTNEQYF	TRBJ2-7	TRBV29-1	TRBD2	NA
TGTGCCACCAGACAGGATAGCAATCAGCCCCAGCATTTT	CATRQDSNQPQHF	TRBJ1-5	TRBV5-4	NA	NA
TGTGCCAGCAGCCAGCCGGGGGGACAGGGGGCGTCGGATGAGCAGTTCTTC	CASSQPGGQGASDEQFF	TRBJ2-1	TRBV16	TRBD1	NA
TGTGCCAGCAGTTACTCGACAGCCACATCCACTGAAGCTTTCTTT	CASSYSTATSTEAFF	TRBJ1-1	TRBV6-2/TRBV6-3	NA	few
TGTGCCAGCAGTTCCCGGGAGTGGATTGCCTACAATGAGCAGTTCTTC	CASSSREWIAYNEQFF	TRBJ2-1	TRBV28	NA	NA
TGTGCCAGCAGCGTGCCGGGGGGAAACTCAACAAATCAGCCCCAGCATTTT	CASSVPGGNSTNQPQHF	TRBJ1-5	TRBV9	NA	NA
TGTGCCAGCAGTGAAGGCCCTAAACTAGCGGGGTCCTCCTACGAGCAGTACTTC	CASSEGPKLAGSSYEQYF	TRBJ2-7	TRBV6-1	TRBD2	NA
TGTGCCAGCAGGGGGACAGCGAACACTGAAGCTTTCTTT	CASRGTANTEAFF	TRBJ1-1	TRBV12-3/TRBV12-4	TRBD1	few
TGTGCCAGCAGCATTAGCGACGGTGGTGAGCAGTTCTTC	CASSISDGGEQFF	TRBJ2-1	TRBV9	NA	NA
TGTGCCAGTAGCCCCCGGACAGGAACCTACGAGCAGTACTTC	CASSPRTGTYEQYF	TRBJ2-7	TRBV19	TRBD1	once
TGTGCCAGCAGTGACCGACAGGGCCACTCCTACGAGCAGTACTTC	CASSDRQGHSYEQYF	TRBJ2-7	TRBV6-4	TRBD1	NA
TGTGCCAGCAGCCTCACCCAGGGGGCGAGCAATGAGCAGTTCTTC	CASSLTQGASNEQFF	TRBJ2-1	TRBV6-2/TRBV6-3	TRBD1	once
TGCGCCAGCAGCCAAGATTTAAGGGGCCGACTCTCTGGGGCCAACGTCCTGACTTTC	CASSQDLRGRLSGANVLTF	TRBJ2-6	TRBV4-3	NA	NA
TGCGCCAGCAGCCCGGGGACTAGCGGGAGGGTATCCTACGAGCAGTACTTC	CASSPGTSGRVSYEQYF	TRBJ2-7	TRBV5-1	TRBD2	few
TGTGCCAGCAGTTTATATCCAGGGGATAACACTGAAGCTTTCTTT	CASSLYPGDNTEAFF	TRBJ1-1	TRBV27	NA	NA
TGTGCCTGGAGTAACGGACTAGCGGAGTACAATGAGCAGTTCTTC	CAWSNGLAEYNEQFF	TRBJ2-1	TRBV30	TRBD2	NA
TGTGCCAGCAGTTTGGGCAGGGTGGAGACCCAGTACTTC	CASSLGRVETQYF	TRBJ2-5	TRBV12-3/TRBV12-4	NA	NA
TGCGCCAGCAGCCAAGATCGGTGGCAGGGGGCAAACACTGAAGCTTTCTTT	CASSQDRWQGANTEAFF	TRBJ1-1	TRBV4-3	TRBD1	once
TGTGCCAGTAGTCGGTCTAGCGGCGAGCAGTACTTC	CASSRSSGEQYF	TRBJ2-7	TRBV19	TRBD2	NA
TGTGCCAGCAGTTCGCCCGGGGAGACCCAGTACTTC	CASSSPGETQYF	TRBJ2-5	TRBV5-4	NA	NA
TGTGCCAGCAGCTTAGAGGGGACTAGCCACAATGAGCAGTTCTTC	CASSLEGTSHNEQFF	TRBJ2-1	TRBV11-3	TRBD2	NA
TGTGCCAGCTCACCCTTCCTACAAGAGACTGTCTCCGGGGAGCTGTTTTTT	CASSPFLQETVSGELFF	TRBJ2-2	TRBV18	NA	NA